Each of the 8 T cell receptor beta chains below was sequenced from the same sample in a study of cytomegalovirus exposure and HLA in healthy donors. PCR employed 60 Vbeta and 13 Jbeta primers. Clones were read by immunoSEQ multiplex PCR, and TCRdb kept only the in-frame ones, dropping some. In the table there are under 200,000 clones, 86% of which are singletons. Sequencing was performed on PBMCs. The receptor set was obtained from a woman aged 25 to 39 in good health and CMV-seronegative.

There are a few counts of this clone. The chain recombines TRBV25-1 with TRBJ2-7; TRBD1 aligns across 7 bases. This CDR3 comprises 14 residues. CDR1 is MGHDK and CDR2 is SYGVNS in the germline V gene. The V and J ends lost 4 bases and 3 bases, in that order; junction bases with no gene match: 6. CDR3 coding DNA: TGTGCCAGCAGTGGCCGGGACAGCTACTACGAGCAGTACTTC. Amino acids: CASSGRDSYYEQYF.

The rearrangement uses TRBV10-1 and TRBJ1-6; 8 nucleotides match TRBD1. The CDR3 covers 14 residues. In germline, CDR1 is WNHNN, CDR2 SYGVQD (reference sequence). V lost 4 bases, J lost 10 bases, and 6 bases stayed unmatched. CDR3 in DNA: TGCGCCAGCAGTGCGACAGGGGAGCGATCACCCCTCCACTTT. It specifies CASSATGERSPLHF.

This chain joins TRBV5-1 and TRBJ2-7; tentative D call: TRBD2 (6 bases). The V end lost 1 base, the J end lost 9 bases, and 17 bases lay between the germline ends. Germline V CDR1 and CDR2: SGHRS, YFSETQ. This CDR3 has 14 residues. The CDR3, as DNA: TGCGCCAGCAGCTTGTTCTCGGACTTGGGAGGGCAGTACTTC. It encodes CASSLFSDLGGQYF.

The rearrangement uses TRBV5-6 and TRBJ2-1, with 10 bases lining up with TRBD1. The CDR3 is 16 amino acids. Germline V gives CDR1 SGHDT, CDR2 YYEEEE. Losses at the gene ends were 0 bases for V and 2 bases for J; bases not matched to a gene: 2. The CDR3: CASSLVGTGAYNEQFF. CDR3 nucleotide sequence: TGTGCCAGCAGCTTGGTCGGGACAGGGGCCTACAATGAGCAGTTCTTC.

This clone was detected once. The gene calls are TRBV5-1 and TRBJ2-7; 7 bases are a match to TRBD1. Unmatched junction bases numbered 11, after V lost 4 bases and J lost 7 bases. Germline CDR1 SGHRS, CDR2 YFSETQ. This CDR3 region has 14 residues. The CDR3 nucleotides read TGCGCCAGCAGCGGACAGACAGGGTCGAGGGAGCAGTACTTC. This translates into CASSGQTGSREQYF. The variable domain in full, with the rest retrieved from reference TRBV5-1 and TRBJ2-7, is KAGVTQTPRYLIKTRGQQVTLSCSPISGHRSVSWYQQTPGQGLQFLFEYFSETQRNKGNFPGRFSGRQFSNSRSEMNVSTLELGDSALYLCASSGQTGSREQYFGPGTRLTVT.

The V and J genes are TRBV11-2 and TRBJ2-3; 9 bases are shared with TRBD1. This CDR3 is 14 amino acids long. The J segment lost 4 bases and the V segment lost 5 bases, leaving 4 bases of the junction unmatched. Germline lookup yields CDR1 SGHAT and CDR2 FQNNGV. CDR3 amino acids: CASSTDRGADTQYF. CDR3 nucleotides: TGTGCCAGCAGCACGGACAGGGGTGCAGATACGCAGTATTTT.

The CDR3 sequence: CASSPSRDTYEQYF. Written as DNA, the CDR3 is TGTGCCAGCAGTCCTTCCCGGGACACCTACGAGCAGTACTTC. This sequence joins TRBV6-5 and TRBJ2-7; a weak D match, TRBD1 (6 bases). Trimming shortened V by 5 bases and J by 2 bases, and 13 bases separated the two germline ends. This CDR3 region has 14 residues. Per germline, CDR1 MNHEY and CDR2 SVGAGI.

V gene TRBV5-6 combines with J gene TRBJ2-1; D may be TRBD2 (6 bases). Germline V gene lookup returns CDR1 SGHDT and CDR2 YYEEEE. The CDR3 is made up of 17 amino acids. Trimming stripped 1 base from V and 0 bases from J, with 14 bases between. CDR3 nucleotides: TGTGCCAGCAGCTTGATTTGGAGGGGAGGCTCCTACAATGAGCAGTTCTTC. It is translated as CASSLIWRGGSYNEQFF.